This T cell receptor (beta chain) was observed in a study of blood T cell repertoires in COVID-19. Assay: immunoSEQ multiplex PCR; the TCRdb copy retains only in-frame clones and omits some. The repertoire holds about 180,000 clones, with 80% to 90% as singletons. The CDR3 runs 13 residues. Germline loops: CDR1 SNHLY, CDR2 FYNNEI. V was pared by 6 bases and J by 7 bases, with 7 bases of the junction left unmatched. V gene TRBV2 combines with J gene TRBJ2-7, with TRBD1 identical over 9 bases. The source is a man in his sixties with acute or convalescent COVID-19. The sequencing sample was made of peripheral blood. The CDR3 is CASSTNRGREQYF. The CDR3 bases are TGTGCCAGCAGCACGAACAGGGGGCGAGAGCAGTACTTC.